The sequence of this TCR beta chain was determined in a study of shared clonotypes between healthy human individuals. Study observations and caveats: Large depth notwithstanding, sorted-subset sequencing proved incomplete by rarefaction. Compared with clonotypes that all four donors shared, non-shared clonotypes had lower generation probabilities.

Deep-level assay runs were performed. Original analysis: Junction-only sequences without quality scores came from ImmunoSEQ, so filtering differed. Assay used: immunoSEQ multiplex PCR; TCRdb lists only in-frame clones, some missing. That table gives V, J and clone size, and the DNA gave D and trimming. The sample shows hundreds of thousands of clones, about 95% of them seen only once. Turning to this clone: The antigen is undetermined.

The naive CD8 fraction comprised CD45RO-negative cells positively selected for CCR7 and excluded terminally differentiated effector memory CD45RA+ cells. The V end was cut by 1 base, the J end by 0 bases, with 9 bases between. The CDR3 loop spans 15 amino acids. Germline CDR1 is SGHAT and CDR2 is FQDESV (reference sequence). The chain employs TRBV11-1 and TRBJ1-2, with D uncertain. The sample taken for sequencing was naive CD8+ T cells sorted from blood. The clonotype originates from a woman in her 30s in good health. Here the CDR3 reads CASSLGPGANYGYTF. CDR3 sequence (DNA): TGTGCCAGCAGCTTAGGGCCGGGAGCTAACTATGGCTACACCTTC.